This T cell receptor (beta chain) derives from a study of blood T cell repertoires in COVID-19. Study details: Sites in the United States, Italy and Spain provided acute and convalescent COVID-19 samples.

The CDR3 runs 15 residues. With 1 base clipped from V and 6 bases from J, the junction kept 5 bases outside the gene matches. Germline loops: CDR1 SEHNR, CDR2 FQNEAQ (reference sequence). Original processing methods: Amplified reference gene primers provided the basis for estimating nucleated cell counts. Libraries were prepared by immunoSEQ multiplex PCR; TCRdb keeps only in-frame clonotypes and omits some of them. From that table come the V and J calls and clone size; the DNA was used to work out D and trimming. The data contain about 70,000 clones, about four fifths of them singletons. This chain uses TRBV7-9 with TRBJ1-2; 10 bases fit TRBD1. Material: peripheral blood. This sequence originates from a woman aged 60-70 years with acute or convalescent COVID-19. CDR3 sequence reads: CASSLGRGQGDGYTF. Written as DNA, the CDR3 is TGTGCCAGCAGCTTAGGCAGAGGACAGGGGGATGGCTACACCTTC. Combining the CDR3 with reference TRBV7-9 and TRBJ1-2 gives the whole variable domain DTGVSQNPRHKITKRGQNVTFRCDPISEHNRLYWYRQTLGQGPEFLTYFQNEAQLEKSRLLSDRFSAERPKGSFSTLEIQRTEQGDSAMYLCASSLGRGQGDGYTFGSGTRLTVV.